This TCR beta chain was recovered during a study of T cell responses to AZD1222 COVID-19 vaccine. Whole-study context: Combined were second doses at about 4 or about 12 weeks.

The repertoire was sequenced with immunoSEQ multiplex PCR; TCRdb's copy has only in-frame clones and lacks some. The top ten clones hold about 0.9% of a sample with 170,000 or so clones, approximately 93% of them seen once. V was pared by 2 bases and J by 10 bases, with 8 bases between. The CDR3 runs to 11 residues. The chain combines TRBV12-3 or TRBV12-4 with TRBJ1-1; perhaps TRBD1 as D (5 bases). This specimen was peripheral blood, taken on day 0 of AZD1222 vaccination. The source of this sequence is an adult in good health. For the CDR3, the DNA is TGTGCCAGCAGTTTACAGGGACCAGCTTTCTTT. Protein product: CASSLQGPAFF.